This passage covers 2 T cell receptor beta chains from one sample sequenced in a study of blood T cells in healthy people across ages. It was with a sample-barcoded 5' primer and a J-beta primer mix that a second PCR of about 6 to 12 cycles was run. One entry per CDR3 protein, called by TCRdb with MiXCR from the 5' RACE reads. The sample contains roughly 1.9 million distinct CDR3 sequences, about 39% of which appear only once. Sequenced: blood. The receptors were sampled from a human donor in good health.

This chain connects TRBV10-3 to TRBJ2-3; the match to TRBD2 covers 8 bases. Germline-derived CDR1 and CDR2 are ENHRY and SYGVKD. The length of the CDR3 is 16 residues. After removal of 8 bases from V and 3 bases from J, the junction contained 13 bases not matched to a gene. CDR3 sequence: CAIGDDYGTSTDTQYF. The DNA for the CDR3 is TGTGCCATCGGGGACGATTACGGGACTAGTACAGATACGCAGTATTTT.

There are a few counts of this clonotype. This chain connects TRBV7-9 to TRBJ2-3; 12 nucleotides line up with TRBD2. The CDR3 runs 18 residues. V lost 0 bases, J lost 1 base, and 5 bases stayed unmatched. Germline loops: CDR1 SEHNR, CDR2 FQNEAQ (reference sequence). In DNA, the CDR3 is TGTGCCAGCAGCTTAGCGGGGACTAGCGGGTTTCGCACAGATACGCAGTATTTT. The encoded protein is CASSLAGTSGFRTDTQYF. Looking up the rest from reference TRBV7-9 and TRBJ2-3 gives the full variable domain: DTGVSQNPRHKITKRGQNVTFRCDPISEHNRLYWYRQTLGQGPEFLTYFQNEAQLEKSRLLSDRFSAERPKGSFSTLEIQRTEQGDSAMYLCASSLAGTSGFRTDTQYFGPGTRLTVL.